Below are 10 T cell receptor beta chains sequenced from a single sample in a study of beta chain features in type 1 diabetes. cDNA synthesis used the whole RNA isolate, giving expressed TCRB sequences. The protocol was immunoSEQ multiplex PCR, while the TCRdb copy is restricted to in-frame clones and leaves out a portion. Of under 300,000 clones listed, around a quarter are singletons. Sequencing input: central memory CD4+ T cells from blood. Receptor source: a man aged 25-40 years in good health.

V usage is TRBV4-3 and J usage is TRBJ2-7, with a weak D call TRBD2 (5 bases). The CDR3 consists of 13 residues. V was shortened by 0 bases and J by 7 bases, with 10 bases between the two germline ends. Germline V CDR1 and CDR2: LGHNA, YSLEER. The CDR3 sequence: CASSQDYRGEQYF. The CDR3 nucleotides are TGCGCCAGCAGCCAAGATTACCGCGGGGAGCAGTACTTC.

This clone has a handful of counts. The V gene is TRBV29-1, the J gene TRBJ2-1; D is perhaps TRBD2 (5 bases). Between the trimmed V and J ends, which lost 5 bases and 1 base, there was a span of 9 bases. There are 13 residues in the CDR3. Germline CDR1 is SQVTM and CDR2 is ANQGSEA. In DNA, the CDR3 is TGCAGCGTTTTCGGAGGATCCTACAATGAGCAGTTCTTC. This translates into CSVFGGSYNEQFF.

This clone was observed a handful of times. This rearrangement joins TRBV5-1 to TRBJ2-2, with 10 nucleotides matching TRBD2. There are 16 residues in the CDR3. Germline assignment: CDR1 SGHRS and CDR2 YFSETQ. The V segment lost 4 bases and the J segment 8 bases; nucleotides outside the gene matches: 11. This CDR3 reads CASSLRTSGSLGELFF. The DNA of the CDR3 is TGCGCCAGCAGCCTTCGGACTAGCGGCTCCCTGGGGGAGCTGTTTTTT. Drawing the rest from reference TRBV5-1 and TRBJ2-2, the complete variable domain is KAGVTQTPRYLIKTRGQQVTLSCSPISGHRSVSWYQQTPGQGLQFLFEYFSETQRNKGNFPGRFSGRQFSNSRSEMNVSTLELGDSALYLCASSLRTSGSLGELFFGEGSRLTVL.

This clone was recorded a few times. This chain connects TRBV29-1 to TRBJ1-1; no clear D gene. With 6 bases removed from V and 5 bases from J, the gap between germline ends came to 19 bases. Germline V gene sequence: CDR1 SQVTM, CDR2 ANQGSEA. The CDR3 runs to 14 residues. The CDR3 is CSVGGEGIGTEAFF. In DNA form, the CDR3 reads TGCAGCGTGGGAGGAGAGGGAATTGGTACTGAAGCTTTCTTT.

The CDR3 sequence: CASTRSEREPYNEQFF. CDR3 DNA sequence: TGTGCCAGCACGCGGTCGGAGCGGGAACCCTACAATGAGCAGTTCTTC. This rearrangement joins TRBV9 to TRBJ2-1; 7 nucleotides agree with TRBD2. Germline CDR1 and CDR2: SGDLS and YYNGEE. J lost 2 bases, V lost 6 bases, and 11 bases had no gene match. This CDR3 comprises 16 residues.

This clone was recorded at least ten times. This sequence joins TRBV7-2 and TRBJ2-1, with 8 bases identical to TRBD2. After removal of 5 bases from V and 3 bases from J, the junction contained 9 bases not matched to a gene. The CDR3 runs 16 residues. The germline V gene has CDR1 SGHTA and CDR2 FQGNSA. CDR3 sequence reads: CASSPPGGAIYNEQFF. The CDR3 DNA reads as TGTGCCAGCAGCCCGCCCGGGGGGGCAATCTACAATGAGCAGTTCTTC.

The V gene is TRBV19, the J gene TRBJ2-5; 7 bases are shared with TRBD1. Unmatched junction bases numbered 10, after V lost 5 bases and J lost 4 bases. This CDR3 region has 15 residues. From germline, CDR1 is LNHDA and CDR2 SQIVND (reference sequence). For the CDR3, the DNA is TGTGCCAGTAGTGTGACGACAGGGTTGGTAGAGACCCAGTACTTC. Protein sequence: CASSVTTGLVETQYF.

The V call is TRBV28, the J call TRBJ1-2, with no clear D. Trimming pared 6 bases from V and 1 base from J, leaving 9 bases between. The CDR3 totals 13 residues. Germline CDR1 and CDR2: MDHEN and SYDVKM. The CDR3 sequence: CASSLGYNYGYTF. Written as DNA, the CDR3 is TGTGCCAGCAGCTTAGGGTATAACTATGGCTACACCTTC.

This sequence joins TRBV30 and TRBJ1-3, with D maybe TRBD1 (6 bases). Germline CDR1 reads GTSNPN; CDR2 reads SVGIG (reference sequence). CDR3 size: 15 residues. V lost 0 bases, J lost 5 bases, and 14 bases lay in between. In DNA form, the CDR3 reads TGTGCCTGGAGTGTTCCACAGGGTCCTCGAAACACCATATATTTT. It translates to CAWSVPQGPRNTIYF.

V is TRBV19 and J is TRBJ2-7; the D gene is possibly TRBD1 (6 bases). Per the germline V gene, CDR1 is LNHDA and CDR2 is SQIVND (reference sequence). The CDR3 contains 15 residues. V was trimmed by 1 base and J by 1 base, leaving 11 bases between them. CDR3 in amino acids: CASSIAGQISYEQYF. The CDR3 DNA is TGTGCCAGTAGTATAGCGGGACAAATATCCTACGAGCAGTACTTC. The complete variable domain, with remaining parts taken from reference TRBV19 and TRBJ2-7, reads DGGITQSPKYLFRKEGQNVTLSCEQNLNHDAMYWYRQDPGQGLRLIYYSQIVNDFQKGDIAEGYSVSREKKESFPLTVTSAQKNPTAFYLCASSIAGQISYEQYFGPGTRLTVT.